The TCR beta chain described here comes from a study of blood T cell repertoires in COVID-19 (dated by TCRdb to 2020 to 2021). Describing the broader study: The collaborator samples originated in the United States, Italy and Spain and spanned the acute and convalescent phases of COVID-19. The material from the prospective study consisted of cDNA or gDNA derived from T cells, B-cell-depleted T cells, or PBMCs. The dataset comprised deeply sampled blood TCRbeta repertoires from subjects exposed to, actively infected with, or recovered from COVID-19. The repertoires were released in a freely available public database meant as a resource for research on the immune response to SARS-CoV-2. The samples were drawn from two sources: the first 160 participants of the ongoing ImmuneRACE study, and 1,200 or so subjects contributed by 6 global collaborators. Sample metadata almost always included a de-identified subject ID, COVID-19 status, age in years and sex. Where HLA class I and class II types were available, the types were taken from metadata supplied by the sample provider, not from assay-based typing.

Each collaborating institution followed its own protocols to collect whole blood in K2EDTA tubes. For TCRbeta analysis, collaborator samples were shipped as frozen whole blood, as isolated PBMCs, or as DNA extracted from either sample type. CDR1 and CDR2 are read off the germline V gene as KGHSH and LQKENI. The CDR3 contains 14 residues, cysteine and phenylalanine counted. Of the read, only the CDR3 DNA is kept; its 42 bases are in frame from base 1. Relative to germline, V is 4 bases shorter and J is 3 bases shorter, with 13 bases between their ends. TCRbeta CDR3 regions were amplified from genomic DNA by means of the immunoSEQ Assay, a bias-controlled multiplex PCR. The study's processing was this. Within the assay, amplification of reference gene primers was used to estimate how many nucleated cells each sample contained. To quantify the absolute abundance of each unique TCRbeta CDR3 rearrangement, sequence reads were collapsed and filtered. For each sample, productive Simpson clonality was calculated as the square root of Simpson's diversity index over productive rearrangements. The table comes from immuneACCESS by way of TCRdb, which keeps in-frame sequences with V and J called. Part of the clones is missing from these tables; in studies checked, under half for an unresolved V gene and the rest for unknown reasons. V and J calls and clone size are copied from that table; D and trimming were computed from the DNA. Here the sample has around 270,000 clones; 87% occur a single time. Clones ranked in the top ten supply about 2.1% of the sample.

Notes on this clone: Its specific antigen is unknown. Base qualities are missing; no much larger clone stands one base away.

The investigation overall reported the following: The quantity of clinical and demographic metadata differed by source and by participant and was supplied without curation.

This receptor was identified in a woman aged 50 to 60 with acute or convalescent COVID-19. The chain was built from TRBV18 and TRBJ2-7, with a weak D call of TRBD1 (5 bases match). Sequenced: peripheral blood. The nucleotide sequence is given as TGTGCCAGCTCACAACAGGCGGAAGACTACGAGCAGTACTTC. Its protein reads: CASSQQAEDYEQYF.